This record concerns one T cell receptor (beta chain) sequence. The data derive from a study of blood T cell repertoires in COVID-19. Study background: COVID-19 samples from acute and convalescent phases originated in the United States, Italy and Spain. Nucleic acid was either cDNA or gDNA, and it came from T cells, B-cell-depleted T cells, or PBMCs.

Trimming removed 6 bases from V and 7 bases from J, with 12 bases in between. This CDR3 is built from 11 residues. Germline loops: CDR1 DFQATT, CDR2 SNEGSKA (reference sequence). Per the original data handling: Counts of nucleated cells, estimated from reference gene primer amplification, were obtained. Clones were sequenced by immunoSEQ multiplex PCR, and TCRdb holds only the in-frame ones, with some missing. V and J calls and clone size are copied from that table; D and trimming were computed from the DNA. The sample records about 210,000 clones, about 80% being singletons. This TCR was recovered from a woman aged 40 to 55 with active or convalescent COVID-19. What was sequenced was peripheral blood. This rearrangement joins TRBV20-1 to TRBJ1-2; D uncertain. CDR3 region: CSAQLSVGYTF. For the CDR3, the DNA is TGCAGTGCCCAACTGTCGGTTGGCTACACCTTC.